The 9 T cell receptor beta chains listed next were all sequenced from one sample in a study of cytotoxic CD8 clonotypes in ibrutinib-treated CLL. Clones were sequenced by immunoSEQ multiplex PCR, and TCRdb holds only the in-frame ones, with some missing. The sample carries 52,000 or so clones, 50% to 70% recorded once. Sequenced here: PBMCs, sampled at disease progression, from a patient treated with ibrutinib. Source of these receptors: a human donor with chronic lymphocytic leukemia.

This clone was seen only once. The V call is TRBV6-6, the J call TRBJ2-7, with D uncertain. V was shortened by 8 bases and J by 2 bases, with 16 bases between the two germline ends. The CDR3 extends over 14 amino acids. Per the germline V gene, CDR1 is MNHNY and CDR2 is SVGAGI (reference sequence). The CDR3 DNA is TGTGCCAGCCAAGTAGGCAGGCTCGCCTACGAGCAGTACTTC. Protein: CASQVGRLAYEQYF.

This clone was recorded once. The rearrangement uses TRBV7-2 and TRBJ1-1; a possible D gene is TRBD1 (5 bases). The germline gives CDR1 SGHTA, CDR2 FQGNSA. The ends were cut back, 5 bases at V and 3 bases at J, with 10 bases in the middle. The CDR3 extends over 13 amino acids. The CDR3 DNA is TGTGCCAGCAGCCCTCAGGGAGACACTGAAGCTTTCTTT. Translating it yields CASSPQGDTEAFF.

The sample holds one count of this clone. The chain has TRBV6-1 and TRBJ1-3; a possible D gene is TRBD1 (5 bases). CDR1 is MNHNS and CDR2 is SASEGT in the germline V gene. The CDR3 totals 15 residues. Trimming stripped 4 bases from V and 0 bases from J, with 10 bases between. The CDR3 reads CASSVSDSSGNTIYF. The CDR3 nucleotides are TGTGCCAGCAGTGTCTCAGACAGCTCTGGAAACACCATATATTTT.

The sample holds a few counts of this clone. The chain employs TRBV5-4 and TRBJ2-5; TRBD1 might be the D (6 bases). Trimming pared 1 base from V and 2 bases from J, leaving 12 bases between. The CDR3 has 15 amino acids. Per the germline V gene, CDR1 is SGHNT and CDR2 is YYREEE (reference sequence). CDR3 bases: TGTGCCAGCAGCTTGAGGCAGGGACAACAAGAGACCCAGTACTTC. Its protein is CASSLRQGQQETQYF.

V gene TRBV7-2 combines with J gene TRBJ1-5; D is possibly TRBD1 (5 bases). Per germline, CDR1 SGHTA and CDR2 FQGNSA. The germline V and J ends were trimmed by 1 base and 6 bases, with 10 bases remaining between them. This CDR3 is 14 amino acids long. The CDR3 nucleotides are TGTGCCAGCAGCTTAGAGGCAGGGCCTCAGCCCCAGCATTTT. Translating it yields CASSLEAGPQPQHF. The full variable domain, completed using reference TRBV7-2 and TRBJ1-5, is GAGVSQSPSNKVTEKGKDVELRCDPISGHTALYWYRQSLGQGLEFLIYFQGNSAPDKSGLPSDRFSAERTGGSVSTLTIQRTQQEDSAVYLCASSLEAGPQPQHFGDGTRLSIL.

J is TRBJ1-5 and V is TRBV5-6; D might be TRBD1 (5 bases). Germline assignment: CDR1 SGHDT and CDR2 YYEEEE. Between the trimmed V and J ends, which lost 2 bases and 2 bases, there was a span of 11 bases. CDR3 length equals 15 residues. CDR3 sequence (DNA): TGTGCCAGCAGCTTATCAGGGAATGGCAATCAGCCCCAGCATTTT. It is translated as CASSLSGNGNQPQHF.

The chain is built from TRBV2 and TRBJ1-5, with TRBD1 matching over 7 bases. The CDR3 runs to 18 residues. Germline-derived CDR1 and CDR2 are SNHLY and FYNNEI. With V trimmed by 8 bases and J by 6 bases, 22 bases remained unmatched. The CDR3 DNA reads TGTGCCAGCTCGCGAAGAGCGACGGGACAGTCCCTGGGTCAGCCCCAGCATTTT. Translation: CASSRRATGQSLGQPQHF.

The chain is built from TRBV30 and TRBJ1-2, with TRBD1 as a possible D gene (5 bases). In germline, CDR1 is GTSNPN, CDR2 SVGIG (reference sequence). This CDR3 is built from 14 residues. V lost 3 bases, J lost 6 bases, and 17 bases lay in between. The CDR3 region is CAWSKGIQDNGYTF. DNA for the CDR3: TGTGCCTGGAGCAAGGGTATACAGGATAATGGCTACACCTTC.

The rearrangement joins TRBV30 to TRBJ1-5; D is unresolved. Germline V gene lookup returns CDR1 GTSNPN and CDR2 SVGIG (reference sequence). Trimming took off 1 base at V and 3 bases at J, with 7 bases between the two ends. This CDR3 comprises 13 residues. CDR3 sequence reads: CAWSGRDNQPQHF. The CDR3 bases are TGTGCCTGGAGTGGACGGGACAATCAGCCCCAGCATTTT.